The present T cell receptor (beta chain) was sequenced within a study of blood T cell repertoires in COVID-19. Study background: Samples came from the United States, Italy and Spain, spanning acute and convalescent COVID-19. T cells, B-cell-depleted T cells, or PBMCs supplied cDNA or gDNA.

Per germline, CDR1 SGHRS and CDR2 YFSETQ. Trimming took off 4 bases at V and 2 bases at J, with 16 bases between the two ends. There are 17 residues in the CDR3. TCRdb's copy holds only in-frame clones and misses some; the assay was immunoSEQ multiplex PCR. The sample has approximately 350,000 clones, 80% to 90% seen once. The rearrangement joins TRBV5-1 to TRBJ2-6, with D possibly TRBD1 on 5 matching bases. The sample taken for sequencing was peripheral blood. The clonotype was recovered from a woman aged 45 to 65 with COVID-19, enrolled during active disease. CDR3 DNA sequence: TGCGCCAGCAGCCTCGACACCAGGGCGACTGGGGCCAACGTCCTGACTTTC. Amino acids: CASSLDTRATGANVLTF.